This TCR beta chain originates from a study of T cells in Graves' hyperthyroidism and ophthalmopathy. CDR3 length equals 17 residues. Trimming took 3 bases from V and 4 from J; bases not matched to a gene: 12. The source material, RNA transcripts, was used to amplify TCR beta CDR3 regions. HTBI primers were employed in a first-round RT-PCR of the TCR CDR3. Each CDR3 protein is one row after TCRdb ran MiXCR on the multiplex PCR reads. The sample holds under 400,000 distinct CDR3 sequences, 14% seen once. Whole-study findings and limits: From stable hyperthyroidism, ophthalmopathy was separated by a 13 V-J model.

Newly diagnosed patients aged 18 to 65 had hyperthyroidism of under 2 months' duration. Orbital computed tomography, thyroid ultrasound, serum thyroxine and TRAb, and clinical symptoms together informed the diagnoses. Cells are PBMCs isolated from about 10 ml of fresh blood. This clonotype has ten or more counts. Its specificity is unknown. Source material: blood. The source is a woman aged 55 to 70 with Graves' hyperthyroidism. The V gene is TRBV12-3 or TRBV12-4, the J gene TRBJ2-3; TRBD1 agrees at 8 bases. The CDR3 sequence: CASSFVWGQVASDTQYF. The CDR3 coding sequence is TGTGCCAGCAGTTTCGTCTGGGGACAGGTAGCCTCAGATACGCAGTATTTT.